This is a list of T cell receptor beta chains from one sample in a study of early T cells in non-severe SARS-CoV-2 infection. One entry per CDR3 protein, called by TCRdb with MiXCR from the 5' RACE reads. The table lists more than 65,000 distinct CDR3 sequences, 9.5% to 15% of them singletons. The sequenced sample was whole blood, obtained at baseline. These receptors originate from an adult who was a healthcare worker with PCR-confirmed SARS-CoV-2 infection or an uninfected control (not recorded which). The CDR3 runs from the conserved cysteine through the conserved F or W. D genes are given only for firm matches. Size values are once, few and many counts, or a class for expanded clones, and some rows have none.

CDR3 length	V gene	D gene	clone size	J gene	CDR3 DNA	CDR3 protein
13	TRBV2	-	-	TRBJ2-3	TGTGCCAGCAGTGGGAAGTTCCTGGATACGCAGTATTTT	CASSGKFLDTQYF
17	TRBV7-9	-	many	TRBJ2-2	TGTGCCAGCAGCCTAACGATCCAGTGGGGAAACACCGGGGAGCTGTTTTTT	CASSLTIQWGNTGELFF
19	TRBV7-7	-	-	TRBJ2-3	TGTGCCAGCAGCTTAGCGCCTTTAGCCGGGGCGGATCTCACAGATACGCAGTATTTT	CASSLAPLAGADLTDTQYF
16	TRBV11-2	TRBD2	few	TRBJ2-7	TGTGCCAGCAGCAAAGACGGACTAGCGGGGGGCTACGAGCAGTACTTC	CASSKDGLAGGYEQYF
16	TRBV5-1	TRBD1	-	TRBJ2-7	TGCGCCAGCAGCTTACGCGCCGGGACAGGTTCCCCCGAGCAGTACTTC	CASSLRAGTGSPEQYF
13	TRBV29-1	-	few	TRBJ1-1	TGCAGCGTTGAAGGTCAGTCCCTCACTGAAGCTTTCTTT	CSVEGQSLTEAFF
18	TRBV9	TRBD2	few	TRBJ2-5	TGTGCCAGCAGCGTAGGAATTAGCGGGGGGACCGAGGGAGAGACCCAGTACTTC	CASSVGISGGTEGETQYF
14	TRBV18	-	many	TRBJ1-5	TGTGCCAGCTCACCAGGGATAAGCAATCAGCCCCAGCATTTT	CASSPGISNQPQHF
14	TRBV2	TRBD1	many	TRBJ2-1	TGTGCCAGCAGGTTCGACAGGGAAGGCAATGAGCAGTTCTTC	CASRFDREGNEQFF
14	TRBV9	-	-	TRBJ1-4	TGTGCCAGCAGCGCCGGGGCAACTAATGAAAAACTGTTTTTT	CASSAGATNEKLFF